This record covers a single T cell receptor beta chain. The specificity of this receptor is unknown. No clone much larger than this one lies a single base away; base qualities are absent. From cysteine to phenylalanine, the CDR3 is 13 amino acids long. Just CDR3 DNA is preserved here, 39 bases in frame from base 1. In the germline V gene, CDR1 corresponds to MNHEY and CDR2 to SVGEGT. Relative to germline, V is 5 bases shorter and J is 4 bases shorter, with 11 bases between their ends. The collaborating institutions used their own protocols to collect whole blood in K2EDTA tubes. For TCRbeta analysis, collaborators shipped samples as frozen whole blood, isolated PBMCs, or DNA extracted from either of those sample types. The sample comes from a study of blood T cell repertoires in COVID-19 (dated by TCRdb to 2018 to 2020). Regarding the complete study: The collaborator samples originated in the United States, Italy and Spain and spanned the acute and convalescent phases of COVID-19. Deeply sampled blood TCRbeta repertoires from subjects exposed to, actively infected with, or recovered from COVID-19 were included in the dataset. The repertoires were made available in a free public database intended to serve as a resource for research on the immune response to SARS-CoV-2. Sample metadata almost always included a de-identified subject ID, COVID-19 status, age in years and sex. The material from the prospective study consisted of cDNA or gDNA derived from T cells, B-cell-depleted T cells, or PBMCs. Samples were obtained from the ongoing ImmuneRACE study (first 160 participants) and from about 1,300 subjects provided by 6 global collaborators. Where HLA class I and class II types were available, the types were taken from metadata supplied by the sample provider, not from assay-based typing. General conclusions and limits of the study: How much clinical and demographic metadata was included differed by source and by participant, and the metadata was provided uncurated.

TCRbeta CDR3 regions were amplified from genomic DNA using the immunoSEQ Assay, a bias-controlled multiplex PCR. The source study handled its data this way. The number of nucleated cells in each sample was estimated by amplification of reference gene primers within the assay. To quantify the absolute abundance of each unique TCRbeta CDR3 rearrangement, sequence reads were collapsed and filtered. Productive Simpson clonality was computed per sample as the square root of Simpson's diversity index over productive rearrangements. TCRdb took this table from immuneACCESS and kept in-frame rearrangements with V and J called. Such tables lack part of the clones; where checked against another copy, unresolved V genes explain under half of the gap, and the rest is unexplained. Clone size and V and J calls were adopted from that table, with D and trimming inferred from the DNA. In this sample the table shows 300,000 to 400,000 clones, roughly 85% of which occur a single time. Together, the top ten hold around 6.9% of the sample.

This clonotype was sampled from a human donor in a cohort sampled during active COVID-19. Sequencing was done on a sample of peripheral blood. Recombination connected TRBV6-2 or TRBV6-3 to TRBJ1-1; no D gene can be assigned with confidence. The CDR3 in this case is CASSPREGTEAFF. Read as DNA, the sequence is TGTGCCAGCAGTCCCCGGGAAGGCACTGAAGCTTTCTTT.